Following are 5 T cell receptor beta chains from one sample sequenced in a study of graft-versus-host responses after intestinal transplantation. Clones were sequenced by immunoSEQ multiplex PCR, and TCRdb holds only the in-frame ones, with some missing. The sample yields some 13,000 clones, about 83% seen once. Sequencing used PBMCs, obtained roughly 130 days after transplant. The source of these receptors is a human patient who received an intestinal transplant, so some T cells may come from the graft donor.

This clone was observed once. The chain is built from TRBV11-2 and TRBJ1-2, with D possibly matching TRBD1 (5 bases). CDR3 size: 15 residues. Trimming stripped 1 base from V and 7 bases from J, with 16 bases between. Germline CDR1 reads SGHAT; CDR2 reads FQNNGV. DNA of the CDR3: TGTGCCAGCAGCTTAGGATGGCGGGGCGGCGGTGGCTACACCTTC. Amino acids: CASSLGWRGGGGYTF.

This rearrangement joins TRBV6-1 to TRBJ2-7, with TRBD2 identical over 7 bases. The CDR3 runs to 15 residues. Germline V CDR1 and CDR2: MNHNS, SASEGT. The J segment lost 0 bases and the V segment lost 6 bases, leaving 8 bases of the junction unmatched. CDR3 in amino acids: CASRDGSSGSYEQYF. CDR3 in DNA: TGTGCCAGCAGAGATGGGTCTAGCGGCTCCTACGAGCAGTACTTC.

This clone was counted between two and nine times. The CDR3 sequence is CASSRGVNNEKLFF. CDR3 DNA sequence: TGCGCCAGCAGCCGAGGGGTGAATAATGAAAAACTGTTTTTT. The V gene is TRBV5-1, the J gene TRBJ1-4, with D possibly TRBD1 on 5 matching bases. Germline CDR1 SGHRS, CDR2 YFSETQ. The CDR3 runs to 14 residues. V was pared by 4 bases and J by 4 bases, with 11 bases between.

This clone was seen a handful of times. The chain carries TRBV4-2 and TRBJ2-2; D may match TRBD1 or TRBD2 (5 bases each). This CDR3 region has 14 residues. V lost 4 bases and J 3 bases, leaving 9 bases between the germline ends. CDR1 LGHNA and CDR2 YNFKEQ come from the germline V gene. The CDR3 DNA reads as TGTGCCAGCAGCCCCCCGGGACACACCGGGGAGCTGTTTTTT. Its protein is CASSPPGHTGELFF.

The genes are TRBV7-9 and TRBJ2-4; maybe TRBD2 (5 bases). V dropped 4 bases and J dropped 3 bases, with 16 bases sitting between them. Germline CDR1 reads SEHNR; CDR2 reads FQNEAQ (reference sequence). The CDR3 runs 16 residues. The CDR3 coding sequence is TGTGCCAGCAGCTCGACCTCGGGGTCTGACAAAAACATTCAGTACTTC. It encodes CASSSTSGSDKNIQYF.